This T cell receptor (beta chain) was captured by sequencing in a study of shared clonotypes between healthy human individuals. General study findings and limits: Represented diversity (both genetic and exposure-history) was limited by the small number of donors. Incomplete sequencing of sorted subsets was indicated by rarefaction despite large depth. Specimens sampled were limited to blood, with tissue repertoires likely differing. Compared with memory subsets, naive subsets generally had larger estimated richness.

Germline V lookup: CDR1 SEHNR, CDR2 FQNEAQ (reference sequence). V gave up 2 bases and J gave up 4 bases, with 8 bases separating them. This CDR3 has 13 amino acids. Regarding this clone: Its antigen is unknown. This same CDR3 is encoded by further DNA sequences in the sample.

Produced via immunoSEQ multiplex PCR; TCRdb's table is partial and in-frame only. The sample includes about 2 million clones, approximately 95% of them seen just once. Terminally differentiated effector memory CD45RA+ cells were excluded by CCR7 positive selection of CD45RO-negative cells. The origin of this receptor is a man between 18 and 35 years old in good health. The V call is TRBV7-9, the J call TRBJ1-1; maybe TRBD1 (5 bases). The sequencing input was naive CD8+ T cells sorted from blood. CDR3 in DNA: TGTGCCAGCAGCTTACCTGGGGGCACTGAAGCTTTCTTT. Amino acid sequence: CASSLPGGTEAFF.